Shown below are 20 T cell receptor beta chains from a single sample sequenced in a study of glioma-infiltrating T cells. TCR alpha and beta CDR3 regions were amplified from RNA using iRepertoire nested multiplex PCR. TCRdb analysed the multiplex PCR reads with MiXCR anew, one entry per CDR3 protein. The data contain fewer than 55,000 distinct CDR3 sequences, around 22% of them singletons. The material sequenced was glioma tissue, nonneoplastic brain tissue, or PBMCs (not recorded which). The receptor set was obtained from a human donor with low-grade glioma or glioblastoma, undergoing nonglioma brain surgery, or in good health (not recorded which).

The V and J genes are TRBV12-3 or TRBV12-4 and TRBJ2-4, with D maybe TRBD1 (6 bases). The V end was cut by 6 bases, the J end by 0 bases, with 12 bases between. The CDR3 is made up of 15 amino acids. The CDR3: CASRVGTSAKNIQYF. The CDR3 bases are TGTGCCAGCAGAGTCGGGACATCAGCCAAAAACATTCAGTACTTC.

This clonotype came up many times. The V gene is TRBV5-1, the J gene TRBJ1-2; perhaps TRBD1 as D (6 bases). The length of the CDR3 is 14 residues. Trimming took 3 bases from V and 6 from J, leaving 15 bases between them. Germline V CDR1 and CDR2: SGHRS, YFSETQ. The CDR3 is CASSWERGGDGYTF. The CDR3 region has the DNA TGCGCCAGCAGCTGGGAGAGAGGGGGTGATGGCTACACCTTC.

This clonotype was recorded many times. V and J are TRBV2 and TRBJ2-7; 9 nucleotides align to TRBD1. The V gene's germline CDR1 is SNHLY and CDR2 FYNNEI. This CDR3 region has 14 residues. V was pared by 9 bases and J by 1 base, with 7 bases of the junction left unmatched. CDR3 in amino acids: CASTSGTGSYEQYF. Here the CDR3 DNA reads TGTGCCAGTACTTCTGGGACAGGGTCCTACGAGCAGTACTTC.

This clonotype was counted many times. This chain links TRBV20-1 with TRBJ2-5, with D possibly TRBD2 on 5 matching bases. The V end was cut by 0 bases, the J end by 5 bases, with 16 bases between. This CDR3 is 15 amino acids long. Germline CDR1 reads DFQATT; CDR2 reads SNEGSKA (reference sequence). CDR3 residues: CSARDGGRVGETQYF. DNA of the CDR3: TGCAGTGCTAGAGATGGAGGACGAGTAGGGGAGACCCAGTACTTC.

As to this clonotype: Since a much larger clone is just one base distant, this may be a read error. The chain is built from TRBV12-3 or TRBV12-4 and TRBJ1-1; D is unclear. The length of the CDR3 is 15 residues. Trimming cost V 5 bases and J 0 bases, with 13 bases left between them. CDR3 DNA: TGTGCCAGCAGTCCGAGCGAGACTATGAACACTGAAGCTTTCTTT. It encodes CASSPSETMNTEAFF.

A remark on this clonotype: A single base separates this from a much larger clone, so it may be a read error. CDR3 bases: TGTGCCAGCAGCGTAGACCCGTACATGAACACTAAAGCTTTCTTT. The encoded protein is CASSVDPYMNTKAFF. The chain links TRBV9 to TRBJ1-1; D not resolved. The CDR3 has 15 amino acids. Germline V gene lookup returns CDR1 SGDLS and CDR2 YYNGEE.

This clonotype was counted ten times or more. CDR3 residues: CASSLWRPTNTEAFF. In DNA form, the CDR3 reads TGTGCCAGCAGTTTATGGCGGCCGACGAACACTGAAGCTTTCTTT. The V call is TRBV28, the J call TRBJ1-1; D remains unclear. The CDR3 extends over 15 amino acids. Trimming stripped 0 bases from V and 1 base from J, with 9 bases between. In germline, CDR1 is MDHEN, CDR2 SYDVKM.

The count of this clonotype is one. This rearrangement joins TRBV7-2 to TRBJ2-3; tentatively, D is TRBD2 (7 bases). V lost 5 bases and J lost 2, with 17 bases in between. Germline-derived CDR1 and CDR2 are SGHTA and FQGNSA. This CDR3 has 16 amino acids. CDR3 DNA: TGTGCCAGCAGCCCAAGTGGGGGGGGGGCCACAGATACGCAGTATTTT. Translation: CASSPSGGGATDTQYF.

This clonotype was seen many times. The chain uses TRBV7-6 and TRBJ2-1; D not certain. The CDR3 has 13 residues. The V and J ends lost 5 bases and 5 bases respectively, with 10 bases between them. Germline values: CDR1 SGHVS, CDR2 FNYEAQ. In DNA, the CDR3 is TGTGCCAGCAGCCTCTCTCCCGACAATGAGCAGTTCTTC. Translating it yields CASSLSPDNEQFF.

The V call is TRBV14, the J call TRBJ2-2; D is unresolved. Germline-derived CDR1 and CDR2 are SGHDN and FVKESK. Trimming removed 1 base from V and 0 bases from J, with 9 bases in between. The CDR3 has 16 amino acids. CDR3 coding DNA: TGTGCCAGCAGCCAAGTAGAAATCGCGAACACCGGGGAGCTGTTTTTT. Translating it yields CASSQVEIANTGELFF.

This clonotype was seen ten or more times. V gene TRBV11-1 combines with J gene TRBJ2-1; no definite D call. V lost 5 bases, J lost 8 bases, and 19 bases lay in between. CDR3 length: 15 amino acids. Germline CDR1 reads SGHAT; CDR2 reads FQDESV (reference sequence). CDR3 in DNA: TGTGCCAGCAGCCCACATTCTCAGGTTCCTGATGAGCAGTTCTTC. As protein: CASSPHSQVPDEQFF.

J is TRBJ2-3 and V is TRBV29-1; tentatively, D is TRBD2 (6 bases). Trimming stripped 7 bases from V and 5 bases from J, with 22 bases between. In germline, CDR1 is SQVTM, CDR2 ANQGSEA. The CDR3 consists of 15 residues. DNA for the CDR3: TGCAGCGGAGGACACCCACAGTGGGGAGGAGATACGCAGTATTTT. Its translation: CSGGHPQWGGDTQYF.

As for this clonotype: This may arise from a read error, as a much more abundant clone is one base away. V and J are TRBV11-2 and TRBJ2-7, with 9 bases fitting TRBD2. The V gene's germline CDR1 is SGHAT and CDR2 FQNNGV. This CDR3 contains 14 residues. V was clipped by 4 bases and J by 6 bases; unmatched bases: 7. The CDR3 DNA reads TGTGCCAGCAGCTCGACTAGCGGACCCTGCGAGCAGTACTTC. The encoded protein is CASSSTSGPCEQYF.

V gene TRBV7-9 combines with J gene TRBJ2-1; D uncertain. Germline CDR1 and CDR2: SEHNR and FQNEAQ (reference sequence). The ends were cut back, 1 base at V and 0 bases at J, with 10 bases in the middle. The CDR3 has 16 amino acids. DNA of the CDR3: TGTGCCAGCAGCTTAGACCCGGACCTCTCCTACAATGAGCAGTTCTTC. Protein sequence: CASSLDPDLSYNEQFF.

This clonotype was observed many times. J is TRBJ2-7 and V is TRBV20-1; D not resolved. The V end was cut by 6 bases, the J end by 6 bases, with 15 bases between. CDR3 size: 12 residues. Germline V gene sequence: CDR1 DFQATT, CDR2 SNEGSKA (reference sequence). CDR3 sequence reads: CSASRFDLEQYV. CDR3 DNA: TGCAGTGCGTCTCGATTCGATCTCGAGCAGTACGTC.

This clonotype was recorded many times. The chain uses TRBV3-1 and TRBJ1-3, with 7 bases matching TRBD1. Germline values: CDR1 LGHDT, CDR2 YNNKEL (reference sequence). V was clipped by 5 bases and J by 4 bases; unmatched bases: 8. The CDR3 spans 15 residues. CDR3 region: CASSGDRAGGNTIYF. CDR3 coding DNA: TGTGCCAGCAGCGGAGACAGGGCAGGGGGAAACACCATATATTTT.

This clonotype was seen at least ten times. The rearrangement joins TRBV2 to TRBJ2-3, with D tentatively TRBD1 or TRBD2 (5 bases each). V lost 5 bases and J lost 4, with 13 bases in between. Germline CDR1 reads SNHLY; CDR2 reads FYNNEI. The CDR3 has 14 residues. CDR3 residues: CASSRDGVADTQYF. The CDR3 DNA reads as TGTGCCAGCAGTCGGGACGGAGTTGCAGATACGCAGTATTTT.

This clonotype came up many times. This rearrangement joins TRBV14 to TRBJ2-3; D is perhaps TRBD2 (6 bases). The CDR3 extends over 13 amino acids. From germline, CDR1 is SGHDN and CDR2 FVKESK. Trimming shortened V by 2 bases and J by 5 bases, and 8 bases separated the two germline ends. The CDR3, as DNA: TGTGCCAGCAGCCAACTGGGGGGAGATACGCAGTATTTT. This gives the protein CASSQLGGDTQYF.

Remarks on this clonotype: A much larger clonotype is one base distant, so this may be a read error. The rearrangement links TRBV11-2 to TRBJ2-5; D is possibly TRBD1 (5 bases). Trimming took off 3 bases at V and 5 bases at J, with 10 bases between the two ends. Germline V gene lookup returns CDR1 SGHAT and CDR2 FQNNGV. CDR3 length: 13 residues. The CDR3 DNA follows: TGTGCCAGCAGCTTGATCCAGGGTGAGACCCAGTACTTC. Translating it yields CASSLIQGETQYF.

This clonotype has a count of ten or more. V is TRBV27 and J is TRBJ2-7; 7 bases are shared with TRBD2. This CDR3 spans 12 amino acids. Trimming cost V 4 bases and J 7 bases; bases outside gene matches: 4. Germline-derived CDR1 and CDR2 are MNHEY and SMNVEV (reference sequence). The CDR3 is CASSWGGTEQYF. DNA of the CDR3: TGTGCCAGCAGTTGGGGAGGGACTGAGCAGTACTTC.